The 25 T cell receptor beta chains below come from one sample, sequenced in a study of cytomegalovirus exposure and HLA in healthy donors (dated by TCRdb to about 2017). The method behind the library was the immunoSEQ multiplex PCR assay. A mixture of 60 forward primers for TCR Vbeta segments and 13 reverse primers for TCR Jbeta segments was used in the multiplex PCR. TCRdb took this table from immuneACCESS and kept in-frame rearrangements with V and J called. Such tables lack part of the clones; where checked against another copy, unresolved V genes explain under half of the gap, and the rest is unexplained. The sample table shows about 130,000 clones, and roughly 88% are seen once. The top ten constitute 2% to 3% of the sample. Sequenced: PBMCs. The source of these receptors is a man aged 50-59 years in good health and CMV-seronegative.

With regard to this clone: The junction departs from germline at one end; a sequencing error may be responsible. The identical CDR3 is also encoded by other nucleotide sequences in the sample. The chain has TRBV5-1 and TRBJ2-3, with 9 bases identical to TRBD2. CDR3 length: 15 amino acids. Germline CDR1 and CDR2: SGHRS and YFSETQ. The CDR3 sequence is CASSPRTSDTDTQYF. For the CDR3, the DNA is TGCGCTAGCAGCCCACGGACTAGCGACACAGATACGCAGTATTTT. The full variable domain, in which reference TRBV5-1 and TRBJ2-3 provide the parts outside the CDR3, is KAGVTQTPRYLIKTRGQQVTLSCSPISGHRSVSWYQQTPGQGLQFLFEYFSETQRNKGNFPGRFSGRQFSNSRSEMNVSTLELGDSALYLCASSPRTSDTDTQYFGPGTRLTVL.

The chain uses TRBV7-6 and TRBJ2-2, with D possibly being TRBD2 (7 bases). The V gene's germline CDR1 is SGHVS and CDR2 FNYEAQ. The CDR3 spans 14 residues. Trimming cost V 5 bases and J 8 bases, with 15 bases left between them. CDR3 coding DNA: TGTGCCAGCAGCCCTGCGGGGGCCCTTGGGGAGCTGTTTTTT. Protein sequence: CASSPAGALGELFF.

This chain links TRBV2 with TRBJ1-5; D remains unclear. The germline V gene has CDR1 SNHLY and CDR2 FYNNEI. This CDR3 is 14 amino acids long. V lost 6 bases and J 4 bases, leaving 13 bases between the germline ends. As DNA, the CDR3 is TGTGCCAGCAGGGCTCGCGACACTAATCAGCCCCAGCATTTT. Translating gives CASRARDTNQPQHF.

This chain joins TRBV4-2 and TRBJ1-6; a weak D match, TRBD1 (6 bases). The CDR3 length is 15 residues. The ends were cut back, 0 bases at V and 7 bases at J, with 10 bases in the middle. Germline CDR1 reads LGHNA; CDR2 reads YNFKEQ. The CDR3 protein is CASSQERTANSPLHF. In DNA form, the CDR3 reads TGTGCCAGCAGCCAAGAAAGGACAGCAAATTCACCCCTCCACTTT.

The chain recombines TRBV2 with TRBJ2-2; the D gene is possibly TRBD2 (5 bases). The germline V gene has CDR1 SNHLY and CDR2 FYNNEI. The CDR3 runs to 12 residues. Trimming removed 6 bases at V and 7 bases at J, with 9 bases between. DNA for the CDR3: TGTGCCAGCAGGGAGGAAATCGGGGAGCTGTTTTTT. Encoded protein: CASREEIGELFF.

The gene calls are TRBV4-1 and TRBJ1-1; possible D gene TRBD1, 5 bases. Germline CDR1 is MGHRA and CDR2 is YSYEKL. V lost 0 bases to trimming and J lost 1 base, with 9 bases between them. The CDR3 sequence is 15 residues long. CDR3 protein: CASSQDAGWNTEAFF. The CDR3 DNA reads TGCGCCAGCAGCCAAGATGCAGGGTGGAACACTGAAGCTTTCTTT.

The chain couples TRBV30 to TRBJ1-1, with D hard to call. The V end lost 3 bases, the J end lost 5 bases, and 13 bases lay between the germline ends. CDR3 length: 13 amino acids. Per the germline V gene, CDR1 is GTSNPN and CDR2 is SVGIG (reference sequence). CDR3 nucleotide sequence: TGTGCCTGGAGCACGCTCGGAGGAACTGAAGCTTTCTTT. Its translation: CAWSTLGGTEAFF.

V gene TRBV7-6 combines with J gene TRBJ2-1; TRBD2 matches 13 bases. The CDR3 runs 15 residues. Germline V CDR1 and CDR2: SGHVS, FNYEAQ. With 9 bases clipped from V and 9 bases from J, the junction kept 11 bases outside the gene matches. In DNA, the CDR3 is TGTGCCAGTTCACGAACTAGCGGGGGGGTTGGTGAGCAGTTCTTC. Encoded protein: CASSRTSGGVGEQFF.

With regard to this clone: At one of its ends the junction is not consistent with the germline gene, which may arise from a read error. The chain uses TRBV16 and TRBJ1-2; no clear D. Germline loops: CDR1 KGHSY, CDR2 FQNENV. This CDR3 region has 14 residues. CDR3 DNA sequence: TGTGCCAGCAGCCCTTCTGGGCCTTCCTATGGCTGCACCTTC. Its translation is CASSPSGPSYGCTF.

The V and J genes are TRBV5-1 and TRBJ1-1; 9 nucleotides line up with TRBD1. V was pared by 3 bases and J by 4 bases, with 4 bases of the junction left unmatched. CDR1 and CDR2 (germline): SGHRS, YFSETQ. This CDR3 has 14 residues. Here the CDR3 reads CASSSQTGGTEAFF. DNA for the CDR3: TGCGCCAGCAGCTCCCAGACAGGGGGCACTGAAGCTTTCTTT.

The gene calls are TRBV11-2 and TRBJ2-5; D is unclear. Germline lookup yields CDR1 SGHAT and CDR2 FQNNGV. The CDR3 is 13 amino acids. The V and J ends lost 0 bases and 4 bases respectively, with 6 bases between them. The CDR3 bases are TGTGCCAGCAGCTTAGATTGGAGAGAGACCCAGTACTTC. Translating it yields CASSLDWRETQYF. The full variable domain, its missing parts supplied by reference TRBV11-2 and TRBJ2-5, is EAGVAQSPRYKIIEKRQSVAFWCNPISGHATLYWYQQILGQGPKLLIQFQNNGVVDDSQLPKDRFSAERLKGVDSTLKIQPAKLEDSAVYLCASSLDWRETQYFGPGTRLLVL.

This clone showed up just a few times. CDR3 in DNA: TGCGCCAGCAGCCAAGTGAGTGGCGGGAAGTATGGCTACACCTTC. Translation: CASSQVSGGKYGYTF. The chain links TRBV4-1 to TRBJ1-2; the D is unclear. V was trimmed by 1 base and J by 5 bases, leaving 14 bases between them. Germline V gene sequence: CDR1 MGHRA, CDR2 YSYEKL. The CDR3 extends over 15 amino acids.

The chain is built from TRBV28 and TRBJ1-4; D gene ambiguous. Germline assignment: CDR1 MDHEN and CDR2 SYDVKM. This CDR3 comprises 11 residues. This chain's CDR3 is CASAANEKLFF. The DNA for the CDR3 is TGTGCAAGCGCGGCTAATGAAAAACTGTTTTTT.

V usage is TRBV6-5 and J usage is TRBJ2-1, with 7 positions matching TRBD1. There are 14 residues in the CDR3. Losses at the gene ends were 2 bases for V and 4 bases for J; bases not matched to a gene: 2. The V gene's germline CDR1 is MNHEY and CDR2 SVGAGI. The CDR3 here is CASSYGTEYNEQFF. CDR3 DNA: TGTGCCAGCAGTTACGGGACAGAGTACAATGAGCAGTTCTTC.

This clone was recorded a few times. This chain joins TRBV6-1 and TRBJ1-2; D may be TRBD1 (5 bases). From germline, CDR1 is MNHNS and CDR2 SASEGT. Trimming left V 3 bases short and J 8 bases short, with 19 bases between. CDR3 length: 15 amino acids. The CDR3 DNA follows: TGTGCCAGCAGTGATACAATGACAGCCGCCCGCGGCTACACCTTC. This codes for CASSDTMTAARGYTF.

This chain joins TRBV5-5 and TRBJ2-7; 11 positions agree with TRBD2. The CDR3 spans 15 residues. Germline V gene lookup returns CDR1 SGHKS and CDR2 YYEKEE (reference sequence). V lost 2 bases and J lost 7; bases outside the gene matches: 8. Written as DNA, the CDR3 is TGTGCCAGCAGCTTCGGACTAGCGGGTGCCTTTGAGCAGTACTTC. It encodes CASSFGLAGAFEQYF.

This rearrangement joins TRBV4-1 to TRBJ1-4; 8 positions agree with TRBD1. CDR1 and CDR2 from the germline V gene are MGHRA and YSYEKL. With V trimmed by 3 bases and J by 6 bases, 9 bases remained unmatched. CDR3 length equals 16 residues. The CDR3 sequence is CASSHDQDRADEKLFF. CDR3 DNA: TGCGCCAGCAGCCACGATCAGGACAGGGCCGATGAAAAACTGTTTTTT.

The chain uses TRBV5-4 and TRBJ1-4; 7 nucleotides agree with TRBD1. The CDR3 totals 13 residues. From germline, CDR1 is SGHNT and CDR2 YYREEE (reference sequence). The trim removed 1 base at V and 7 bases at J, leaving 1 base unmatched. Written as DNA, the CDR3 is TGTGCCAGCAGCTTGCAGGGGGGTGAAAAACTGTTTTTT. Its translation: CASSLQGGEKLFF.

The chain carries TRBV10-3 and TRBJ1-4; D perhaps matches TRBD1 (5 bases). Trimming removed 0 bases from V and 7 bases from J, with 6 bases in between. Germline V gives CDR1 ENHRY, CDR2 SYGVKD. There are 13 residues in the CDR3. CDR3 nucleotide sequence: TGTGCCATCAGTGAGTCGGGGGGTGAAAAACTGTTTTTT. Amino acids: CAISESGGEKLFF.

The J gene is TRBJ1-2, the V gene TRBV6-5; D is uncertain. This CDR3 spans 14 amino acids. Germline CDR1 and CDR2: MNHEY and SVGAGI. Trimming stripped 7 bases from V and 4 bases from J, with 16 bases between. CDR3 bases: TGTGCCAGCACCTCTAGTGAGGGATTCTATGGCTACACCTTC. It codes for CASTSSEGFYGYTF.

This clone was picked up a small number of times. The chain has TRBV9 and TRBJ1-3; D unresolved. In germline, CDR1 is SGDLS, CDR2 YYNGEE. Trimming left V 0 bases short and J 0 bases short, with 10 bases between. The CDR3 runs 16 residues. The CDR3 reads CASSVGSALSGNTIYF. Written as DNA, the CDR3 is TGTGCCAGCAGCGTAGGTAGCGCTCTCTCTGGAAACACCATATATTTT.

V and J are TRBV5-4 and TRBJ1-1, with D perhaps TRBD1 (5 bases). The CDR3 extends over 13 amino acids. V was cut by 1 base and J by 4 bases, with 8 bases left in between. The germline gives CDR1 SGHNT, CDR2 YYREEE (reference sequence). CDR3 in amino acids: CASSLWGVTEAFF. Written as DNA, the CDR3 is TGTGCCAGCAGCTTGTGGGGGGTCACTGAAGCTTTCTTT.

The chain links TRBV9 to TRBJ2-5; TRBD2 is a possible D gene (7 bases). Germline lookup yields CDR1 SGDLS and CDR2 YYNGEE. The CDR3 contains 16 residues. Trimming took off 0 bases at V and 1 base at J, with 13 bases between the two ends. CDR3 residues: CASSVAGGSGQETQYF. The CDR3 DNA is TGTGCCAGCAGCGTAGCGGGGGGCTCGGGCCAAGAGACCCAGTACTTC.

This chain joins TRBV4-2 and TRBJ2-1; 9 bases are shared with TRBD2. The CDR3 extends over 15 amino acids. Germline V gives CDR1 LGHNA, CDR2 YNFKEQ. With V trimmed by 1 base and J by 6 bases, 4 bases remained unmatched. The CDR3 sequence: CASSQVVAGVNEQFF. CDR3 sequence (DNA): TGTGCCAGCAGCCAAGTTGTAGCGGGGGTCAATGAGCAGTTCTTC.

The chain recombines TRBV5-8 with TRBJ2-5; weak D call: TRBD1 (5 bases). This CDR3 spans 15 amino acids. Per the germline V gene, CDR1 is SGHTS and CDR2 is YDEGEE. V was shortened by 2 bases and J by 3 bases, with 14 bases between the two germline ends. The CDR3 reads CASSFVWGGKETQYF. CDR3 nucleotides: TGTGCCAGCAGCTTTGTTTGGGGCGGCAAAGAGACCCAGTACTTC.